Following are 20 T cell receptor beta chains from one sample sequenced in a study of blood T cell repertoires in COVID-19. Method: immunoSEQ multiplex PCR; TCRdb's copy keeps in-frame clones and lacks some. The sample comprises about 150,000 clones, about 81% of which are singletons, and 7.3% rests with the top ten. The material sequenced was PBMCs or T cells enriched from blood (not recorded which). These receptor sequences come from a man aged 45 to 65 who had recovered from COVID-19.

The V call is TRBV15, the J call TRBJ1-5, with D possibly TRBD1 on 5 matching bases. The V and J ends lost 5 bases and 3 bases respectively, with 11 bases between them. The length of the CDR3 is 14 residues. In germline, CDR1 is LNHNV, CDR2 YYDKDF (reference sequence). This CDR3 reads CATSPGQTNQPQHF. The CDR3 DNA is TGTGCCACCAGCCCTGGACAAACCAATCAGCCCCAGCATTTT.

The chain carries TRBV13 and TRBJ1-6, with 7 bases matching TRBD1. The germline gives CDR1 PRHDT, CDR2 FYEKMQ (reference sequence). The CDR3 covers 18 residues. Germline trimming cut 4 bases from V and 0 bases from J; bases unmatched to any gene: 9. CDR3 bases: TGTGCCAGCAGCTCACAGGGACAGCTAAGCTCCTATAATTCACCCCTCCACTTT. This translates into CASSSQGQLSSYNSPLHF. Full variable domain (rest looked up from reference TRBV13 and TRBJ1-6): AAGVIQSPRHLIKEKRETATLKCYPIPRHDTVYWYQQGPGQDPQFLISFYEKMQSDKGSIPDRFSAQQFSDYHSELNMSSLELGDSALYFCASSSQGQLSSYNSPLHFGNGTRLTVT.

This clone was recorded only once. This chain uses TRBV6-5 with TRBJ1-4, with a weak D call TRBD1 (5 bases). The CDR3 totals 12 residues. The ends were cut back, 6 bases at V and 8 bases at J, with 10 bases in the middle. CDR1 is MNHEY and CDR2 is SVGAGI in the germline V gene. CDR3 protein: CASREGREKLFF. The CDR3 DNA follows: TGTGCCAGCAGGGAGGGGAGGGAAAAACTGTTTTTT.

This clone appeared once. This chain joins TRBV19 and TRBJ1-4, with 7 bases matching TRBD1. CDR3 length: 16 amino acids. CDR1 and CDR2 from the germline V gene are LNHDA and SQIVND (reference sequence). The junction had 7 bases not matched to a gene; V was cut back by 0 bases and J by 6 bases. The CDR3 loop reads CASSIEVVQGDEKLFF. In nucleotides, the CDR3 is TGTGCCAGTAGTATAGAGGTTGTCCAGGGGGATGAAAAACTGTTTTTT.

The chain couples TRBV6-1 to TRBJ2-5, with 7 bases identical to TRBD1. Germline trimming cut 2 bases from V and 4 bases from J; bases unmatched to any gene: 10. The germline V gene has CDR1 MNHNS and CDR2 SASEGT. The CDR3 has 16 residues. The CDR3 protein is CASSELAGGMRETQYF. For the CDR3, the DNA is TGTGCCAGCAGTGAATTGGCAGGGGGTATGAGAGAGACCCAGTACTTC.

Concerning this clone itself: Within the sample, other DNA sequences also encode this same CDR3. The V and J genes are TRBV7-9 and TRBJ1-1, with TRBD1 identical over 8 bases. The CDR3 loop spans 13 amino acids. Unmatched junction bases numbered 4, after V lost 5 bases and J lost 5 bases. The germline CDR1 and CDR2 sequences are SEHNR and FQNEAQ (reference sequence). The CDR3 sequence: CASSPGGRTEAFF. The CDR3, as DNA: TGTGCCAGCAGCCCAGGGGGCAGGACTGAAGCTTTCTTT.

The rearrangement links TRBV5-5 to TRBJ2-3; TRBD1 is a possible D gene (5 bases). The CDR3 is 13 amino acids. Trimming took off 4 bases at V and 2 bases at J, with 8 bases between the two ends. CDR1 is SGHKS, CDR2 YYEKEE, per germline (reference sequence). CDR3 coding DNA: TGTGCCAGCAGCCCCAGGGACACAGATACGCAGTATTTT. As protein: CASSPRDTDTQYF.

The chain carries TRBV5-1 and TRBJ2-5; D is unclear. The V and J ends lost 0 bases and 5 bases respectively, with 8 bases between them. Per the germline V gene, CDR1 is SGHRS and CDR2 is YFSETQ. The CDR3 runs 13 residues. This CDR3 is CASSLDSLETQYF. As DNA, the CDR3 is TGCGCCAGCAGCTTGGATAGCCTGGAGACCCAGTACTTC.

J is TRBJ1-4 and V is TRBV6-1; 7 nucleotides align to TRBD1. The CDR3 covers 17 residues. V lost 2 bases to trimming and J lost 0 bases; unmatched junction nucleotides: 6. CDR1 is MNHNS, CDR2 SASEGT, per germline. Here the CDR3 reads CASSERRGGATNEKLFF. The CDR3 nucleotides are TGTGCCAGCAGTGAAAGAAGAGGGGGCGCAACTAATGAAAAACTGTTTTTT.

This chain connects TRBV4-1 to TRBJ1-4; D is undetermined. Germline V gene data show CDR1 as MGHRA and CDR2 as YSYEKL. This CDR3 has 16 amino acids. V lost 0 bases, J lost 0 bases, and 8 bases lay in between. The CDR3 here is CASSQDEGATNEKLFF. The CDR3 DNA follows: TGCGCCAGCAGCCAAGATGAGGGAGCAACTAATGAAAAACTGTTTTTT.

V gene TRBV14 combines with J gene TRBJ2-3; D might be TRBD1 (5 bases). Germline V lookup: CDR1 SGHDN, CDR2 FVKESK. V was cut by 4 bases and J by 2 bases, with 10 bases left in between. The CDR3 has 14 residues. The CDR3 DNA follows: TGTGCCAGCAGCCTACAGGTGAACACAGATACGCAGTATTTT. Residues: CASSLQVNTDTQYF.

The genes are TRBV18 and TRBJ2-7, with 11 bases aligning to TRBD2. Germline V gene lookup returns CDR1 KGHSH and CDR2 LQKENI. This CDR3 contains 16 residues. Germline trimming cut 3 bases from V and 3 bases from J; bases unmatched to any gene: 7. CDR3 in amino acids: CASSPERTSGLYEQYF. Written as DNA, the CDR3 is TGTGCCAGCTCACCGGAACGGACTAGCGGGCTCTACGAGCAGTACTTC.

This clone occurred a few times. The chain employs TRBV27 and TRBJ1-1; 10 bases line up with TRBD1. The germline V gene has CDR1 MNHEY and CDR2 SMNVEV (reference sequence). V lost 2 bases and J lost 2; bases outside the gene matches: 5. The CDR3 covers 16 residues. CDR3 protein: CASSLRQGAGNTEAFF. CDR3 nucleotide sequence: TGTGCCAGCAGTTTAAGACAGGGGGCGGGTAACACTGAAGCTTTCTTT.

The V call is TRBV7-9, the J call TRBJ2-5; D is possibly TRBD2 (5 bases). V lost 10 bases and J 7 bases, leaving 10 bases between the germline ends. The germline V gene has CDR1 SEHNR and CDR2 FQNEAQ (reference sequence). The CDR3 runs 10 residues. The CDR3 bases are TGTGCCACCGGGGATGGGACCCAGTACTTC. Protein sequence: CATGDGTQYF.

In regard to this clone: The junction differs from germline at one of its ends, possibly a read error. The J gene is TRBJ2-1, the V gene TRBV7-9, with 10 bases matching TRBD2. Germline V gene sequence: CDR1 SEHNR, CDR2 FQNEAQ (reference sequence). The CDR3 is made up of 11 amino acids. The CDR3 region is CAISGGAEQFF. CDR3 DNA sequence: TGTGCCATCAGCGGGGGGGCTGAGCAGTTCTTC.

J is TRBJ1-2 and V is TRBV5-4, with unresolved D. V gave up 2 bases and J gave up 3 bases, with 8 bases separating them. The CDR3 has 13 amino acids. Germline CDR1 and CDR2: SGHNT and YYREEE (reference sequence). Here the CDR3 reads CASSFPDDYGYTF. The CDR3 DNA reads TGTGCCAGCAGCTTTCCAGATGACTATGGCTACACCTTC.

The gene calls are TRBV25-1 and TRBJ2-3; D is undetermined. Between the trimmed V and J ends, which lost 3 bases and 6 bases, there was a span of 10 bases. Germline-derived CDR1 and CDR2 are MGHDK and SYGVNS. CDR3 size: 13 residues. The CDR3 DNA reads TGTGCCAGCAGTGATCTTTATGCGGATACGCAGTATTTT. This encodes CASSDLYADTQYF.

This chain links TRBV14 with TRBJ2-3, with no clear D. This CDR3 is 15 amino acids long. CDR1 and CDR2 from the germline V gene are SGHDN and FVKESK. Trimming pared 2 bases from V and 6 bases from J, leaving 15 bases between. CDR3 bases: TGTGCCAGCAGCCAACTATATGGTCGTGTCGATACGCAGTATTTT. Translation gives CASSQLYGRVDTQYF. The full variable domain, with the rest looked up from reference TRBV14 and TRBJ2-3, is EAGVTQFPSHSVIEKGQTVTLRCDPISGHDNLYWYRRVMGKEIKFLLHFVKESKQDESGMPNNRFLAERTGGTYSTLKVQPAELEDSGVYFCASSQLYGRVDTQYFGPGTRLTVL.

The chain is built from TRBV5-1 and TRBJ2-3; TRBD2 might be the D (6 bases). There are 17 residues in the CDR3. Trimming shortened V by 4 bases and J by 6 bases, and 24 bases separated the two germline ends. Germline V gene data show CDR1 as SGHRS and CDR2 as YFSETQ. The chain's CDR3 is CASSPDLLTAGGDTQYF. CDR3 bases: TGCGCCAGCAGCCCTGACCTCCTGACAGCGGGTGGGGATACGCAGTATTTT.

The chain recombines TRBV2 with TRBJ1-3, with D perhaps TRBD1 (5 bases). The germline V gene encodes CDR1 SNHLY and CDR2 FYNNEI. Trimming removed 7 bases from V and 0 bases from J, with 10 bases in between. The CDR3 is made up of 14 amino acids. The CDR3 DNA sequence: TGTGCCAGCACCCCAGGGATCTCTGGAAACACCATATATTTT. This gives the protein CASTPGISGNTIYF.